The T cell receptor beta chain under discussion was sequenced for a study of blood T cell repertoires in COVID-19. Sequenced by immunoSEQ multiplex PCR; TCRdb stores in-frame clones only, minus some. This sample has around 400,000 clones, with around nine tenths found just once. The V end was cut by 0 bases, the J end by 5 bases, with 14 bases between. There are 16 residues in the CDR3. Germline lookup yields CDR1 SGHKS and CDR2 YYEKEE (reference sequence). The sequence was collected from a woman between 18 and 29 years old who had been exposed to COVID-19. Sequences were obtained from PBMCs or T cells enriched from blood (not recorded which). This chain links TRBV5-5 with TRBJ2-2; D is possibly TRBD2 (5 bases). The CDR3 sequence: CASSLGPHEGTGELFF. CDR3 nucleotide sequence: TGTGCCAGCAGCTTGGGCCCTCACGAGGGAACCGGGGAGCTGTTTTTT.